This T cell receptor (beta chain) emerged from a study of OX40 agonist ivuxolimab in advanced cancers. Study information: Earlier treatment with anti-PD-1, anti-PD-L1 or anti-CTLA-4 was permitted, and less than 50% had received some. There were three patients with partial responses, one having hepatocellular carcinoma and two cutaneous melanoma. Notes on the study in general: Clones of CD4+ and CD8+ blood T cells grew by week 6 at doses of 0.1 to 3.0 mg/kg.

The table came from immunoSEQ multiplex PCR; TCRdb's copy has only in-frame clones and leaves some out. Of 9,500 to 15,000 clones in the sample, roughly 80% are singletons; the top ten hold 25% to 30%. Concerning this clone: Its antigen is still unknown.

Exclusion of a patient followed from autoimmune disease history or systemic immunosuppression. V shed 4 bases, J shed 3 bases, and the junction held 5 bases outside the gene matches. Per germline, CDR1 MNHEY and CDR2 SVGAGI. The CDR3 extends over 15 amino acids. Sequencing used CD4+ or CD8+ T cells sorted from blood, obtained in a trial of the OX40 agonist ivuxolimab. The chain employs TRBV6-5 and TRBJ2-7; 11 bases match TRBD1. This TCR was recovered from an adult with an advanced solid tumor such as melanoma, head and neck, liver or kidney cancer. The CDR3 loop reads CASSLTGTGGYEQYF. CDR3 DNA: TGTGCCAGCAGTTTAACCGGGACAGGGGGCTACGAGCAGTACTTC.